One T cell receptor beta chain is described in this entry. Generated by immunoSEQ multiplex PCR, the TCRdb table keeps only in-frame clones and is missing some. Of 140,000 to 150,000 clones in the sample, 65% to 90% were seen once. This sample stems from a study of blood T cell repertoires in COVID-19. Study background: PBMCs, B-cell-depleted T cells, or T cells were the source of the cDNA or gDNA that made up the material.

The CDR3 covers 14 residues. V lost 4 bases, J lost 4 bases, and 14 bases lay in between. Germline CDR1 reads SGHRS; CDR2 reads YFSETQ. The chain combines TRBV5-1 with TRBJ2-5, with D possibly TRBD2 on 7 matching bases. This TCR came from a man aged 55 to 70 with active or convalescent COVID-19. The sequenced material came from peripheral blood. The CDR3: CASSLGGLGETQYF. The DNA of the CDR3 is TGCGCCAGCAGCCTGGGGGGGCTAGGAGAGACCCAGTACTTC.